The 3 T cell receptor beta chains listed next were all sequenced from one sample in a study of T cells in Graves' hyperthyroidism and ophthalmopathy. TCR beta CDR3 regions were amplified from RNA. HTBI primers were employed in a first-round RT-PCR of the TCR CDR3. Each CDR3 protein gets one entry after TCRdb re-called the multiplex PCR reads with MiXCR. This sample has about 560,000 distinct CDR3 sequences; roughly 15% occur once, and the top ten carry 11% to 15%. The sequencing sample was made of blood. These receptor sequences come from a woman in her forties with Graves' hyperthyroidism.

This clonotype has more than one count but fewer than ten. The rearrangement uses TRBV3-1 and TRBJ1-6; TRBD1 aligns across 7 bases. The germline V gene encodes CDR1 LGHDT and CDR2 YNNKEL (reference sequence). The length of the CDR3 is 17 residues. J lost 9 bases, V lost 3 bases, and 14 bases had no gene match. This CDR3 reads CASSQTGQSLWGSPLHF. CDR3 DNA sequence: TGTGCCAGCAGCCAGACGGGACAGTCCTTATGGGGTTCACCCCTCCACTTT.

This clonotype has at least ten counts. The chain employs TRBV11-2 and TRBJ2-7; D is uncertain. Looked up from germline, CDR1 is SGHAT and CDR2 is FQNNGV. The CDR3 consists of 14 residues. Trimming removed 3 bases at V and 7 bases at J, with 16 bases between. The CDR3 sequence is CASSFEELRAEQYF. The CDR3 coding sequence is TGTGCCAGCAGCTTCGAAGAGCTCCGGGCGGAGCAGTACTTC.

This clonotype was observed at least ten times. The chain is built from TRBV3-1 and TRBJ2-1; 13 positions match TRBD2. V lost 5 bases and J lost 6; bases outside the gene matches: 4. The CDR3 consists of 15 residues. Germline CDR1 and CDR2: LGHDT and YNNKEL (reference sequence). CDR3 loop: CASSLTSGGSNEQFF. As DNA, the CDR3 is TGTGCCAGCAGCTTGACTAGCGGGGGGAGCAATGAGCAGTTCTTC.